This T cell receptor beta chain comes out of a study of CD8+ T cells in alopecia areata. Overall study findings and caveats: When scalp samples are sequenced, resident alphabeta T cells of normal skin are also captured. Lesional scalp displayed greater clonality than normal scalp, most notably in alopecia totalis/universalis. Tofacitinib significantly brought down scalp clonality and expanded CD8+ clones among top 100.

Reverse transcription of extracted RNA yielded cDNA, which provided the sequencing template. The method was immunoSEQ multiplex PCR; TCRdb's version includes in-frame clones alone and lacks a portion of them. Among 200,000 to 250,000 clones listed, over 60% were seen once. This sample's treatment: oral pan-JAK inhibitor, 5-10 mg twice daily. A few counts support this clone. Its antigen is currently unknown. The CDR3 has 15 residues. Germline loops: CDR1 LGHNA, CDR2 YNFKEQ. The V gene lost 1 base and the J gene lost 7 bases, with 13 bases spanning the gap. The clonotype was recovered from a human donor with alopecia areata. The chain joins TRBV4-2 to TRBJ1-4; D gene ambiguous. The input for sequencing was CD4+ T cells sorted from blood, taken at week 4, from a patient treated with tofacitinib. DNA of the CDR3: TGTGCCAGCAGCCAAGTTTCTGGTATGGGTGAAAAACTGTTTTTT. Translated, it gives CASSQVSGMGEKLFF.